This T cell receptor beta chain was captured by sequencing in a study of T cells in Graves' hyperthyroidism and ophthalmopathy. RNA transcripts gave rise to amplified TCR beta CDR3 regions. A set of HTBI primers served as the primers for a first-round RT-PCR of the TCR CDR3. A single record per CDR3 protein comes from TCRdb applying MiXCR to the multiplex PCR reads. The repertoire has roughly 710,000 distinct CDR3 sequences, around 40% of them found once; the top ten carry less than 35%. Per germline, CDR1 SGDLS and CDR2 YYNGEE. The CDR3 length is 11 residues. Trimming left V 0 bases short and J 11 bases short, with 8 bases between. This clonotype was seen many times.

This TCR derives from a woman aged 40 to 50 with Graves' hyperthyroidism. The source material was blood. This rearrangement joins TRBV9 to TRBJ1-1; D unresolved. The CDR3 DNA sequence: TGTGCCAGCAGCGTAGTCGGGTGGGCTTTCTTT. It is translated as CASSVVGWAFF. The full variable domain, rest sourced from reference TRBV9 and TRBJ1-1, is DSGVTQTPKHLITATGQRVTLRCSPRSGDLSVYWYQQSLDQGLQFLIQYYNGEERAKGNILERFSAQQFPDLHSELNLSSLELGDSALYFCASSVVGWAFFGQGTRLTVV.